What follows are 24 T cell receptor beta chains derived from one specimen sequenced in a study of Ad26.COV2.S vaccination and SARS-CoV-2 variants. Method: immunoSEQ multiplex PCR; TCRdb's copy keeps in-frame clones and lacks some. In the table there are 300,000 to 350,000 clones, 70% to 90% of which are singletons. The sample's treatment: roughly 19 received Ad26.COV2.S at low or high dose, single or two shots; several received placebo; per-sample allocation not given. Specimens were obtained on day 63 following the first vaccine or placebo injection. The sequences come from peripheral blood, collected in a trial of Ad26.COV2.S vaccine versus placebo. These receptors were taken from a person aged 18-60 years who received the Ad26.COV2.S COVID-19 vaccine or a placebo.

In this sample, this clone turned up once. V and J are TRBV7-3 and TRBJ1-2; 8 bases match TRBD1. There are 14 residues in the CDR3. Per germline, CDR1 SGHTA and CDR2 FQGTGA. V was pared by 3 bases and J by 7 bases, with 7 bases of the junction left unmatched. The CDR3 spells CASSFARGQGGYTF. Here the CDR3 DNA reads TGTGCCAGCAGCTTCGCCAGGGGGCAGGGTGGCTACACCTTC. The whole variable domain, remainder taken from reference TRBV7-3 and TRBJ1-2, is GAGVSQTPSNKVTEKGKYVELRCDPISGHTALYWYRQSLGQGPEFLIYFQGTGAADDSGLPNDRFFAVRPEGSVSTLKIQRTERGDSAVYLCASSFARGQGGYTFGSGTRLTVV.

This sequence joins TRBV25-1 and TRBJ1-6; 7 bases agree with TRBD1. Per germline, CDR1 MGHDK and CDR2 SYGVNS. The CDR3 runs 15 residues. Unmatched junction bases numbered 9, after V lost 8 bases and J lost 5 bases. This chain's CDR3 is CASHEGASNNSPLHF. CDR3 DNA: TGTGCCAGCCATGAGGGGGCATCTAATAATTCACCCCTCCACTTT.

To note about this clone: Sequence at one end of the junction differs from germline and may be a read error. The chain has TRBV5-1 and TRBJ2-2; TRBD1 might be the D (5 bases). Germline V lookup: CDR1 SGHRS, CDR2 YFSETQ. This CDR3 contains 16 residues. The CDR3 bases are TGCGCCAGCAGCTTAGCAGGGTTGGGGAACAGCGGGGAGCTGTTTTTT. Its translation is CASSLAGLGNSGELFF.

The chain carries TRBV13 and TRBJ2-7; possibly TRBD1 for D (6 bases). V lost 0 bases, J lost 6 bases, and 12 bases lay in between. Germline V gene sequence: CDR1 PRHDT, CDR2 FYEKMQ (reference sequence). The CDR3 sequence is 14 residues long. DNA for the CDR3: TGTGCCAGCAGCTTAGGCCTACAGGGCCCCGAGCAGTACTTC. This translates into CASSLGLQGPEQYF.

This chain joins TRBV7-2 and TRBJ2-3, with D possibly matching TRBD1 (6 bases). CDR1 and CDR2 (germline): SGHTA, FQGNSA. Trimming shortened V by 5 bases and J by 2 bases, and 17 bases separated the two germline ends. The CDR3 contains 16 residues. The CDR3 reads CASSPVRTEPTDTQYF. The CDR3 nucleotides read TGTGCCAGCAGCCCAGTCCGGACAGAACCCACAGATACGCAGTATTTT.

The V call is TRBV7-8, the J call TRBJ2-5; D call uncertain. CDR3 size: 11 residues. Trimming left V 8 bases short and J 7 bases short, with 11 bases between. Germline assignment: CDR1 SGHVS and CDR2 FQNEAQ. The CDR3 reads CASGPSGTQYF. DNA for the CDR3: TGTGCCAGCGGACCATCGGGGACCCAGTACTTC.

This chain connects TRBV7-6 to TRBJ1-1, with TRBD1 as a possible D gene (5 bases). CDR3 size: 13 residues. CDR1 SGHVS and CDR2 FNYEAQ come from the germline V gene. The V gene lost 8 bases and the J gene lost 1 base, with 11 bases spanning the gap. CDR3 region: CASRGVRNTEAFF. DNA of the CDR3: TGTGCCAGCCGGGGGGTCAGGAACACTGAAGCTTTCTTT. Complete variable domain (other parts from reference TRBV7-6 and TRBJ1-1): GAGVSQSPRYKVTKRGQDVALRCDPISGHVSLYWYRQALGQGPEFLTYFNYEAQQDKSGLPNDRFSAERPEGSISTLTIQRTEQRDSAMYRCASRGVRNTEAFFGQGTRLTVV.

V usage is TRBV7-2 and J usage is TRBJ1-6, with D possibly being TRBD1 (5 bases). Trimming shortened V by 11 bases and J by 2 bases, and 10 bases separated the two germline ends. This CDR3 comprises 13 residues. CDR1 is SGHTA, CDR2 FQGNSA, per germline. CDR3 DNA sequence: TGTGCCTCGACAGAACCCTATAATTCACCCCTCCACTTT. Translated, it gives CASTEPYNSPLHF.

This chain links TRBV19 with TRBJ2-7; D uncertain. Germline V lookup: CDR1 LNHDA, CDR2 SQIVND (reference sequence). The V gene lost 1 base and the J gene lost 3 bases, with 10 bases spanning the gap. The CDR3 consists of 14 residues. The CDR3 DNA follows: TGTGCCAGTAGTATAGGAGGAATCTACTACGAGCAGTACTTC. This gives the protein CASSIGGIYYEQYF.

The CDR3 protein is CASSTPSGGPDTQYF. The DNA for the CDR3 is TGTGCCAGCAGCACCCCTAGCGGGGGCCCCGATACGCAGTATTTT. This chain links TRBV5-4 with TRBJ2-3; 10 bases match TRBD2. Germline values: CDR1 SGHNT, CDR2 YYREEE (reference sequence). V lost 4 bases to trimming and J lost 6 bases; unmatched junction nucleotides: 8. The CDR3 spans 15 residues.

Remarks on this clone: The conserved closing phenylalanine or tryptophan is absent in this CDR3, likely reflecting a read error. The genes are TRBV11-2 and TRBJ1-1; D is unresolved. V gave up 1 base and J gave up 5 bases, with 14 bases separating them. The germline V gene has CDR1 SGHAT and CDR2 FQNNGV. CDR3 length: 15 residues. CDR3 bases: TGTGCCAGCAGCTTAGCTCCTGTCCAGGAGACTGAAGCTTTCCTT. Its protein is CASSLAPVQETEAFL.

This clone has only one observation. This rearrangement joins TRBV12-2 to TRBJ2-5; the table assigns TRBD1, which was not confirmed against the DNA. TRBV12-2 is labeled a pseudogene. This CDR3 comprises 17 residues. The CDR3 DNA reads as TGTGCAAGTCGCCCACGTAGGGGACAGGGCTCCCAAGAGACCCAGTACTTC. Protein: CASRPRRGQGSQETQYF.

The rearrangement joins TRBV28 to TRBJ2-2; 7 nucleotides line up with TRBD1. V was pared by 10 bases and J by 0 bases, with 5 bases of the junction left unmatched. Per germline, CDR1 MDHEN and CDR2 SYDVKM. CDR3 size: 14 residues. CDR3: CATPQGANTGELFF. Here the CDR3 DNA reads TGTGCCACCCCGCAGGGGGCGAACACCGGGGAGCTGTTTTTT.

This chain uses TRBV7-2 with TRBJ2-2; 9 bases are a match to TRBD1. CDR1 SGHTA and CDR2 FQGNSA come from the germline V gene. V was pared by 7 bases and J by 2 bases, with 5 bases of the junction left unmatched. The CDR3 has 15 residues. In DNA form, the CDR3 reads TGTGCCAGCACACGACAGGGGGTTAACACCGGGGAGCTGTTTTTT. Protein: CASTRQGVNTGELFF.

This rearrangement joins TRBV9 to TRBJ1-1, with D perhaps matching TRBD1 (6 bases). V was clipped by 0 bases and J by 3 bases, with 9 bases between them. Germline-derived CDR1 and CDR2 are SGDLS and YYNGEE. The CDR3 runs 14 residues. CDR3 sequence: CASSVAGGHTEAFF. The DNA for the CDR3 is TGTGCCAGCAGCGTAGCCGGGGGCCACACTGAAGCTTTCTTT.

The rearrangement joins TRBV5-1 to TRBJ1-2, with D possibly TRBD1 on 6 matching bases. Germline assignment: CDR1 SGHRS and CDR2 YFSETQ. The CDR3 covers 14 residues. Trimming removed 3 bases at V and 4 bases at J, with 13 bases between. CDR3: CASSSGAGTYGYTF. The DNA for the CDR3 is TGCGCCAGCAGCTCGGGGGCAGGGACCTATGGCTACACCTTC.

The rearrangement uses TRBV6-5 and TRBJ1-5; a weak D match, TRBD1 (6 bases). The CDR3 runs to 13 residues. Germline CDR1 and CDR2: MNHEY and SVGAGI. V shed 7 bases and J shed 0 bases, with 7 bases lying between them. The CDR3 loop reads CASTDSSNQPQHF. DNA for the CDR3: TGTGCCAGCACGGACAGTAGCAATCAGCCCCAGCATTTT.

J is TRBJ2-5 and V is TRBV14; 8 bases align to TRBD1. This CDR3 has 16 amino acids. After removal of 4 bases from V and 1 base from J, the junction contained 8 bases not matched to a gene. Germline loops: CDR1 SGHDN, CDR2 FVKESK. The CDR3 bases are TGTGCCAGCAGCCGTCGACAGGGGACATTCCAAGAGACCCAGTACTTC. Translation gives CASSRRQGTFQETQYF.

The gene calls are TRBV6-5 and TRBJ1-5, with D perhaps matching TRBD1 (5 bases). In germline, CDR1 is MNHEY, CDR2 SVGAGI. V lost 5 bases, J lost 3 bases, and 14 bases lay in between. This CDR3 region has 15 residues. CDR3 sequence: CASSPRDSFNQPQHF. CDR3 nucleotide sequence: TGTGCCAGCAGTCCGAGAGACAGTTTCAATCAGCCCCAGCATTTT.

The gene calls are TRBV2 and TRBJ1-1, with D possibly being TRBD1 (6 bases). The V end lost 7 bases, the J end lost 9 bases, and 15 bases lay between the germline ends. The germline V gene has CDR1 SNHLY and CDR2 FYNNEI. The CDR3 spans 12 residues. CDR3: CASKDVQGQAFF. The CDR3 region has the DNA TGTGCCAGCAAAGATGTGCAGGGGCAAGCTTTCTTT.

This rearrangement joins TRBV18 to TRBJ1-1; TRBD1 is a possible D gene (5 bases). The CDR3 contains 15 residues. Trimming left V 3 bases short and J 5 bases short, with 16 bases between. Germline loops: CDR1 KGHSH, CDR2 LQKENI. The CDR3 DNA follows: TGTGCCAGCTCACCTTCACAGGTTGGGAAGACTGAAGCTTTCTTT. This sequence encodes CASSPSQVGKTEAFF.

This chain connects TRBV12-3 or TRBV12-4 to TRBJ1-1; D gene uncertain. V lost 7 bases and J 10 bases, leaving 16 bases between the germline ends. CDR3 length: 12 amino acids. In DNA form, the CDR3 reads TGTGCCAGCACCTCACCAGGCGGGTTAGCTTTCTTT. It translates to CASTSPGGLAFF.

The chain recombines TRBV4-2 with TRBJ2-1; 13 bases match TRBD2. The germline V gene encodes CDR1 LGHNA and CDR2 YNFKEQ. This CDR3 is built from 15 residues. V lost 0 bases to trimming and J lost 10 bases; unmatched junction nucleotides: 3. The CDR3 is CASSQETSGGGEQFF. CDR3 DNA: TGTGCCAGCAGCCAAGAAACTAGCGGGGGGGGCGAGCAGTTCTTC.

The rearrangement uses TRBV7-2 and TRBJ1-3, with a weak D call TRBD1 (5 bases). Trimming left V 7 bases short and J 0 bases short, with 13 bases between. Germline V gene data show CDR1 as SGHTA and CDR2 as FQGNSA. CDR3 size: 15 residues. CDR3 in amino acids: CASISQGDSGNTIYF. The CDR3 coding sequence is TGTGCCAGCATCTCCCAAGGGGACTCTGGAAACACCATATATTTT.